This T cell receptor (beta chain) is drawn from a study of vaccination and CD4 T cells after COVID-19. Overall study: The convalescent population consisted of six males and four females, two of whom were of Hispanic ethnicity.

At the Johns Hopkins FTIC core, DNA taken from cultured CD4+ T cells was sequenced by way of the Oncomine TCR Beta short-read assay. TCRdb independently ran MiXCR on the PCR reads; one entry per CDR3 protein. The sample has 15,000 to 25,000 distinct CDR3 sequences, around half seen once. For this clonotype: The antigen remains unidentified.

This sample's treatment: roughly 11-day PBMC culture with coronavirus spike peptide pools or control peptides (ViraFEST assay). The CDR3 spans 14 residues. CDR1 is SGHTA, CDR2 FQGNSA, per germline. V lost 1 base and J 5 bases, leaving 12 bases between the germline ends. The V gene is TRBV7-2, the J gene TRBJ2-7; D remains unclear. Here the sequenced sample was CD4+ T cells from blood, cultured in vitro, taken after SARS-CoV-2 vaccination. The origin of this receptor is a human donor who had recovered from COVID-19. The CDR3 region is CASSLEDAAHEQYF. CDR3 DNA: TGTGCCAGCAGCTTAGAGGATGCTGCCCACGAGCAGTACTTC.